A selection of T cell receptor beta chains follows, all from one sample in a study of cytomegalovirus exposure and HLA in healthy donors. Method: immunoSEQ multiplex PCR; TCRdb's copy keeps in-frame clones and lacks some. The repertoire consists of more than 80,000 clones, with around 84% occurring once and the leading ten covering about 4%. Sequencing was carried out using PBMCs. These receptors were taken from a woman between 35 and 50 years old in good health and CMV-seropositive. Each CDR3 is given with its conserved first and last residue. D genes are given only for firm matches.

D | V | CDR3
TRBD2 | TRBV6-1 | CASSVLAGGETQYF
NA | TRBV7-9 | CASSVGVTGRSNPEAFF
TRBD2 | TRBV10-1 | CASSERPSGLSSYEQYF
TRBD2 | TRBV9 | CASSTSSGSETQYF
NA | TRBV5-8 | CASRDSASTDTQYF
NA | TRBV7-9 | CASSFELISYEQYF
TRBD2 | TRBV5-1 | CASSSGTSGNSETQYF
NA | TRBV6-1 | CASGTRLNEQYF
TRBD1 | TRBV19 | CATIDRDRGGETQYF
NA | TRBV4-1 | CASSQVAGYSYEQYF
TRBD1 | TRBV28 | CASRWGQGVYGYTF
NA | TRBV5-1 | CASSKGPWAPEETQYF
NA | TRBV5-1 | CASREEGPYNEQFF
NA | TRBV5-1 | CASSFWGRVGELFF
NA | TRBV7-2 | CASSRGGAADTIYF
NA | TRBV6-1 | CASSEGPGTSDTQYF
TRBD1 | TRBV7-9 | CASSLGQGWTEAFF
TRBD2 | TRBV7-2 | CASSLPSSGSSYTGELFF
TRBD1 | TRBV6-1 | CASSEESGTGGEKLFF
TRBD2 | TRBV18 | CASSPFSGSADTQYF
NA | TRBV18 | CASSPPGQGGAYEQYF
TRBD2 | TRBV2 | CAITSGTTYNEQFF
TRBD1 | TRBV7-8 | CASRPDRVGGNQPQHF
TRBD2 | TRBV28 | CASRNERLAGDQETQYF
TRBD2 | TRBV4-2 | CASSQPGLAYEQFF
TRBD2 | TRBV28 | CASSPSGGPYNEQFF
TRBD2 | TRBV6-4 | CASSMTSGNTGELFF
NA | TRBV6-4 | CASSGQPGSEAFF
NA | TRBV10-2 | CATIEGGGAQYF
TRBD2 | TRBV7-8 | CASSSLPGLAGGPVQDTQYF
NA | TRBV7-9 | CASSLERTSSSGNTIYF
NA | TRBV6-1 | CASSEVGGRETQYF
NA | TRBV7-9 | CASSFSASSYEQYF
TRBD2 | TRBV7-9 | CASSLGIGGKNNEQFF
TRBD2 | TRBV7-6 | CASSPDWTRSYEQYF
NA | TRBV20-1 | CSAPGQETQYF
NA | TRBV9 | CASSALTGADTQYF
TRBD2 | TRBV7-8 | CAAGGTDTQYF
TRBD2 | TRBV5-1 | CASSSRIAGVTGELFF
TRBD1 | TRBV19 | CASAGTAQETQYF
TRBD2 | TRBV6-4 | CASSDSGTSGPDTQYF
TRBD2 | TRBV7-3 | CASSLSGGLAGDTQYF
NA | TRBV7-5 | CARRSGGNYEQYF
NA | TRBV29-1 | CSVRTDYQPQHF
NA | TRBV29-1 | CSATTVYDYEQYF
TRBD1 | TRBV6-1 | CASSRTGAADEQFF
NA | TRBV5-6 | CASSLVGSRGEQYF
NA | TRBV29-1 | CSADSISTDTQYF
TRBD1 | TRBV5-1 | CASSSGRDRVYNEQFF
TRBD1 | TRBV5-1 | CASSVGQINYGYTF